This T cell receptor beta chain derives from a study of blood T cell repertoires in COVID-19. Study context: Acute and convalescent COVID-19 specimens originated in the United States, Italy and Spain. PBMCs, B-cell-depleted T cells, or T cells were the source of the cDNA or gDNA that made up the material.

In the authors' workflow: Quantification of nucleated cells was approximated via reference gene primer amplification. Profiling relied on immunoSEQ multiplex PCR, and the TCRdb table lists in-frame clones only, not all of them. V, J and clone size are those of that table, while D and trimming were read from the DNA. The sample shows 120,000 to 150,000 clones, 65% to 85% of them seen only once. With 5 bases clipped from V and 1 base from J, the junction kept 2 bases outside the gene matches. The CDR3 covers 14 residues. CDR1 is KGHDR, CDR2 SFDVKD, per germline. This clonotype originated in a man aged 60 to 75 with active or convalescent COVID-19. Sequencing was carried out using peripheral blood. The chain is built from TRBV24-1 and TRBJ2-7, with TRBD1 matching over 9 bases. The CDR3 nucleotides are TGTGCCACCAGTGGGGACAGGGTGTCCTACGAGCAGTACTTC. Protein sequence: CATSGDRVSYEQYF.